This T cell receptor beta chain was documented in a study of blood T cell repertoires in COVID-19. Across the whole study: PBMCs, B-cell-depleted T cells, or T cells provided the cDNA or gDNA that made up the material.

This CDR3 comprises 16 residues. CDR1 and CDR2 (germline): LNHDA, SQIVND (reference sequence). Losses at the gene ends were 0 bases for V and 3 bases for J; bases not matched to a gene: 6. Using immunoSEQ multiplex PCR, the repertoire was profiled, and TCRdb retains in-frame clones only, with some absent. The sample contains fewer than 250,000 clones, around 86% of which appear only once. The receptor was isolated from a woman in her fifties or sixties who had recovered from COVID-19. The gene calls are TRBV19 and TRBJ2-3; 7 nucleotides match TRBD2. Sequencing was done on a sample of peripheral blood. CDR3 nucleotides: TGTGCCAGTAGTATAGATCTTGGGGGGGGTACAGATACGCAGTATTTT. Amino acids: CASSIDLGGGTDTQYF.